This TCR beta chain stems from a study of blood T cells in healthy people across ages. It was with a sample-barcoded 5' primer and a J-beta primer mix that a second PCR of about 7 to 12 cycles was run. The template-switch adaptor, which had 12 random nucleotides, put a tag on each cDNA molecule. TCRdb used MiXCR to reprocess the 5' RACE reads, holding one entry per CDR3 protein. The table has about 1 million distinct CDR3 sequences, 45% seen once; the top ten hold 15% to 20%. CDR1 SQVTM and CDR2 ANQGSEA come from the germline V gene. The CDR3 loop spans 15 amino acids. V trimming: 3 bases; J trimming: 5 bases; junction bases outside the gene matches: 9.

The gene calls are TRBV29-1 and TRBJ2-3, with 9 bases matching TRBD2. The source material was blood. The receptor was isolated from a woman aged 55-75 years in good health. CDR3 DNA sequence: TGCAGCGTTGACCCTGGCGGGAGGGCCTTAGATACGCAGTATTTT. It codes for CSVDPGGRALDTQYF.